The clone carrying this TCR beta chain was counted at least ten times. Its specificity is unknown. Patients counted as stable if ophthalmopathy did not develop within 18 months. Hyperthyroidism was newly diagnosed in patients aged 18 to 65 (duration under 2 months). The sample originates from a study of T cells in Graves' hyperthyroidism and ophthalmopathy. Regarding the study as a whole: Using 13 V-J features, a model discriminated ophthalmopathy from stable hyperthyroidism.

There are 15 residues in the CDR3. Germline-derived CDR1 and CDR2 are DFQATT and SNEGSKA (reference sequence). Germline trimming cut 1 base from V and 3 bases from J; bases unmatched to any gene: 8. The investigators amplified TCR beta CDR3 regions from RNA transcripts. RT-PCR in the first round (using the HTBI primer set) targeted the TCR CDR3. TCRdb used MiXCR to reprocess the multiplex PCR reads, holding one entry per CDR3 protein. The data contain under 650,000 distinct CDR3 sequences, around 15% of them seen just once; the ten biggest clones take up over 3.5%. The sample consisted of blood. The rearrangement uses TRBV20-1 and TRBJ1-1; 7 positions agree with TRBD1. This sequence originates from a woman aged 25 to 45 with Graves' hyperthyroidism. In nucleotides, the CDR3 is TGCAGTGCTAGAGTATTCGGCAGGGGGGACACTGAAGCTTTCTTT. Amino acids: CSARVFGRGDTEAFF.